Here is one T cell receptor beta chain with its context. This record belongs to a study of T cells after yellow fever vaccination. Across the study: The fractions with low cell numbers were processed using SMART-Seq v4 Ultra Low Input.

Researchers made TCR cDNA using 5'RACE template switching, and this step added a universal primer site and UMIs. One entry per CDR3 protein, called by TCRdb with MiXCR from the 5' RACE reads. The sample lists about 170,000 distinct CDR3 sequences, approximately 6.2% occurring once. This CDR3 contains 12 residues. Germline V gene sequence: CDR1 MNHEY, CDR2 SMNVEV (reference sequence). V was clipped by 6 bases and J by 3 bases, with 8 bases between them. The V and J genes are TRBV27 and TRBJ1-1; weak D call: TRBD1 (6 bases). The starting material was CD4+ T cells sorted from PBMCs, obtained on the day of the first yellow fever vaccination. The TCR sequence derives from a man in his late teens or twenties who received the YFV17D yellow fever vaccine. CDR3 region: CASRQGYTEAFF. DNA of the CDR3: TGTGCCAGCAGACAGGGATACACTGAAGCTTTCTTT.